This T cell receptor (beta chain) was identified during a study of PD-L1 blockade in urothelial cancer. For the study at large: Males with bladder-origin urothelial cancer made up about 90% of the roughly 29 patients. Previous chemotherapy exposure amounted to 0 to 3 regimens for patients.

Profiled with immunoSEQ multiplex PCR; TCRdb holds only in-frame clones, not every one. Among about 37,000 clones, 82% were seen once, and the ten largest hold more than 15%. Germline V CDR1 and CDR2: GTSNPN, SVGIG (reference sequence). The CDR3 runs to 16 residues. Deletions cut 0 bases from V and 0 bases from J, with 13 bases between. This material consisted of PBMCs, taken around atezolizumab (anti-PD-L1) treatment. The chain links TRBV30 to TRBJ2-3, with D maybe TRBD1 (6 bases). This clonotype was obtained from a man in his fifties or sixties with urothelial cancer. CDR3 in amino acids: CAWSVRGRVSTDTQYF. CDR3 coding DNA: TGTGCCTGGAGTGTAAGGGGGAGAGTAAGCACAGATACGCAGTATTTT.